The clone carrying this TCR beta chain was picked up one time. V lost 1 base to trimming and J lost 3 bases, with 13 bases between them. Germline CDR1 is MGHRA and CDR2 is YSYEKL. The CDR3 has 16 residues. Measured with immunoSEQ multiplex PCR; TCRdb has only the in-frame clones, and not every one. The profile shows roughly 200,000 clones, 80% to 90% of them singletons. These data belong to a study of cytomegalovirus exposure and HLA in healthy donors. The rearrangement joins TRBV4-1 to TRBJ1-5, with D unresolved. This sequence was found in a woman in her 30s in good health and CMV-seronegative. Material for sequencing was PBMCs. The CDR3 is CASSQVGTVPNQPQHF. CDR3 nucleotides: TGCGCCAGCAGCCAAGTAGGCACAGTACCCAATCAGCCCCAGCATTTT.